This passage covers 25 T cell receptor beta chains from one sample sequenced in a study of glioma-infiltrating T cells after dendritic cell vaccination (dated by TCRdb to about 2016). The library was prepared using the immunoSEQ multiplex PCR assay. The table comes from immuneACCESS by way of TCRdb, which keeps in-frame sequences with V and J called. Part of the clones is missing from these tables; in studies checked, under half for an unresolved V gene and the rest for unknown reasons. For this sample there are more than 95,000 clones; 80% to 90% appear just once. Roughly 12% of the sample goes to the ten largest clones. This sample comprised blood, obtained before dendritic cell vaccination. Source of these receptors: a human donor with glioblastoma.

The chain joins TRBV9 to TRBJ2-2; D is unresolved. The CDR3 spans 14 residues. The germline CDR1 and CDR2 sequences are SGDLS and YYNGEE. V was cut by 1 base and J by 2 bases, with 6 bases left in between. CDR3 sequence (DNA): TGTGCCAGCAGCGTACAGTTCAACACCGGGGAGCTGTTTTTT. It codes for CASSVQFNTGELFF.

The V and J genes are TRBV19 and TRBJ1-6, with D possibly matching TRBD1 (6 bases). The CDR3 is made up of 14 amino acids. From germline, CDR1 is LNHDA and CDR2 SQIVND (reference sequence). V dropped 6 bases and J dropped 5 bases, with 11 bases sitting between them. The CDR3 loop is CASRTGQDNSPLHF. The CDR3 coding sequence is TGTGCCAGTAGGACGGGACAAGATAATTCACCCCTCCACTTT.

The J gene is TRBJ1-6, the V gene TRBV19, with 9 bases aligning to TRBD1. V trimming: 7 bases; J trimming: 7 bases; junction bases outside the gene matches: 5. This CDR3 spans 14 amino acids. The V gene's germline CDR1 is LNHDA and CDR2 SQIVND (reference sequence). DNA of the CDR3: TGTGCCAGTACAAGGACAGGGGTAAATTCACCCCTCCACTTT. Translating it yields CASTRTGVNSPLHF.

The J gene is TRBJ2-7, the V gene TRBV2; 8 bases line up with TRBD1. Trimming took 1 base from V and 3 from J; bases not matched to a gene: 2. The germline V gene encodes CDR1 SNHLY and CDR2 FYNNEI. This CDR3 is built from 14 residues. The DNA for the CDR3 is TGTGCCAGCAGTGAAGGGACAGGGTACTACGAGCAGTACTTC. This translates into CASSEGTGYYEQYF.

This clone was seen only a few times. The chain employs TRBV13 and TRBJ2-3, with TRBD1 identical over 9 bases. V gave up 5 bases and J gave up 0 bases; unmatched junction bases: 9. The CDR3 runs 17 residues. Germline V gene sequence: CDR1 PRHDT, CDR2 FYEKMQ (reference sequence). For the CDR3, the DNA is TGTGCCAGCAGCCCGAAAACCGGGACAGGGAGCACAGATACGCAGTATTTT. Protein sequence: CASSPKTGTGSTDTQYF. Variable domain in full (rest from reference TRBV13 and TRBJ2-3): AAGVIQSPRHLIKEKRETATLKCYPIPRHDTVYWYQQGPGQDPQFLISFYEKMQSDKGSIPDRFSAQQFSDYHSELNMSSLELGDSALYFCASSPKTGTGSTDTQYFGPGTRLTVL.

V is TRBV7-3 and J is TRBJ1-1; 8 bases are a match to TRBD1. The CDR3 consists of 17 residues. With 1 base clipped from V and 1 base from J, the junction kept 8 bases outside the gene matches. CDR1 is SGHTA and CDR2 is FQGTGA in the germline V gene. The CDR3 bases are TGTGCCAGCAGCTTAAATGGGGGGGGACAGGAGAACACTGAAGCTTTCTTT. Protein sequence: CASSLNGGGQENTEAFF.

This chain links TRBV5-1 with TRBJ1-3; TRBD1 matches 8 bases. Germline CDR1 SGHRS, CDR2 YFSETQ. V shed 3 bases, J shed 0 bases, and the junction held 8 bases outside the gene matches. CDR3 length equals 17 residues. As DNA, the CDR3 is TGCGCCAGCAGCTCGGACAGGGCGGACCTCTCTGGAAACACCATATATTTT. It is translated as CASSSDRADLSGNTIYF.

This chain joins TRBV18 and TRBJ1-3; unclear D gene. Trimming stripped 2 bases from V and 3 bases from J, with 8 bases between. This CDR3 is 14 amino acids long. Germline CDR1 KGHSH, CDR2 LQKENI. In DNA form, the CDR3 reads TGTGCCAGCTCACCATCAGGCTATGGAAACACCATATATTTT. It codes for CASSPSGYGNTIYF.

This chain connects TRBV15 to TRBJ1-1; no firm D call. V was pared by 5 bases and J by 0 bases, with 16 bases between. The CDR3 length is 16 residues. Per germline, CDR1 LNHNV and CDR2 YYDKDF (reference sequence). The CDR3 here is CATSSYSTVLNTEAFF. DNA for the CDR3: TGTGCCACCAGCTCATACTCCACAGTCTTGAACACTGAAGCTTTCTTT.

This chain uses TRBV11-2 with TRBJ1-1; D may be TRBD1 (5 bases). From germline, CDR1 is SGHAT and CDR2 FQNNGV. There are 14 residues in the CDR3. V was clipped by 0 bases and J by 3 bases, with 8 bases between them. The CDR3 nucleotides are TGTGCCAGCAGCTTAGACAGGGTGGACACTGAAGCTTTCTTT. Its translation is CASSLDRVDTEAFF.

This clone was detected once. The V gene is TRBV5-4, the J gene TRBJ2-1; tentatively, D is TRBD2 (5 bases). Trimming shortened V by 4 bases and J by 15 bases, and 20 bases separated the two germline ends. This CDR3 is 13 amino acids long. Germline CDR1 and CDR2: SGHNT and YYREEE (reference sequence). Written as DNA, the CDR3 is TGTGCCAGCAGCCCGGCCGCCGGACTCCCCCGGTTCTTC. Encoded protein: CASSPAAGLPRFF.

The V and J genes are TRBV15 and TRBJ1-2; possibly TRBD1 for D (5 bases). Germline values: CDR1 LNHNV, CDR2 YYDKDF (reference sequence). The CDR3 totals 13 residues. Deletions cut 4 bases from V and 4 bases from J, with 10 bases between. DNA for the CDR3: TGTGCCACCAGCACGGGACTTGCCTATGGCTACACCTTC. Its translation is CATSTGLAYGYTF.

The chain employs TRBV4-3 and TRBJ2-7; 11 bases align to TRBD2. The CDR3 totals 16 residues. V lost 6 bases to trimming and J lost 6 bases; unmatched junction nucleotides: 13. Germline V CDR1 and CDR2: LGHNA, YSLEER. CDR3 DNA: TGCGCCAGCAGTCCGGCTAGCGGGGGGCCCCTCGGCGAGCAGTACTTC. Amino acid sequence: CASSPASGGPLGEQYF.

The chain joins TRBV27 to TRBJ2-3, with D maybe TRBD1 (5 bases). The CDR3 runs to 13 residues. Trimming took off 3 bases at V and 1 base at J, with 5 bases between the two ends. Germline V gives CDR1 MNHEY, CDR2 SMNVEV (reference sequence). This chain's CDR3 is CASSFRGTDTQYF. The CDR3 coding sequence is TGTGCCAGCAGTTTCAGGGGCACAGATACGCAGTATTTT.

The CDR3, as DNA: TGTGCCAGCAGCCAAGATCCGGACAGCTCCTACGAGCAGTACTTC. Residues: CASSQDPDSSYEQYF. The rearrangement joins TRBV4-2 to TRBJ2-7; weak D call: TRBD1 (6 bases). Germline V gene sequence: CDR1 LGHNA, CDR2 YNFKEQ. The ends were cut back, 0 bases at V and 0 bases at J, with 9 bases in the middle. The CDR3 runs to 15 residues.

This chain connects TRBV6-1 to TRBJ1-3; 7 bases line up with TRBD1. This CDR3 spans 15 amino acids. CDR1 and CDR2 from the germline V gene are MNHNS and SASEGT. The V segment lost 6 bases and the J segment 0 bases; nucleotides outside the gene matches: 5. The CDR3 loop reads CASRYTGVSGNTIYF. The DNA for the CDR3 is TGTGCCAGCAGATACACAGGGGTCTCTGGAAACACCATATATTTT.

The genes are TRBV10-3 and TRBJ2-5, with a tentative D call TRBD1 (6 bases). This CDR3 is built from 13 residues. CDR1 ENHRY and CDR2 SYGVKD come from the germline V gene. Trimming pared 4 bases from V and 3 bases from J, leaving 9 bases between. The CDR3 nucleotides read TGTGCCATCAGTGCAAAGGGGGAAGAGACCCAGTACTTC. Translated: CAISAKGEETQYF.

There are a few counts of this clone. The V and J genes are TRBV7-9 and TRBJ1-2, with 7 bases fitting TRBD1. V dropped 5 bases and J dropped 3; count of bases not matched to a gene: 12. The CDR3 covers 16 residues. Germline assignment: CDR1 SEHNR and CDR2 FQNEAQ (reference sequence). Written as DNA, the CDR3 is TGTGCCAGCAGCGTCCCCACGGGACAGCTATACTATGGCTACACCTTC. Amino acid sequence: CASSVPTGQLYYGYTF.

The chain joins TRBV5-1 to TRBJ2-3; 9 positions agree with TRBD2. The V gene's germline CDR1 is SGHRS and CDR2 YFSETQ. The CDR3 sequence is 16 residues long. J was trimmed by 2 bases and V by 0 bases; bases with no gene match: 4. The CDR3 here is CASSLELAGYTDTQYF. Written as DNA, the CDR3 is TGCGCCAGCAGCTTGGAACTAGCGGGTTACACAGATACGCAGTATTTT.

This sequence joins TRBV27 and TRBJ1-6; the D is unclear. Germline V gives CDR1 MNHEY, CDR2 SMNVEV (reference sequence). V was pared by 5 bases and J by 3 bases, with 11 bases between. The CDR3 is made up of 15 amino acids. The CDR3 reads CASSLRLLYNSPLHF. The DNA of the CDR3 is TGTGCCAGCAGTCTACGACTGCTCTATAATTCACCCCTCCACTTT.

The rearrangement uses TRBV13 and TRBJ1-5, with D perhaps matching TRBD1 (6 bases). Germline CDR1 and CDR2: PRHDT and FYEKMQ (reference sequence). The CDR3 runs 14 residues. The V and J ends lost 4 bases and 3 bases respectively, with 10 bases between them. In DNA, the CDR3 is TGTGCCAGCAGCTCCCGGACAGCCAATCAGCCCCAGCATTTT. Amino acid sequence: CASSSRTANQPQHF.

CDR3 protein: CASSQVTQNGGYTF. The CDR3 region has the DNA TGTGCCAGCAGCCAAGTAACCCAGAATGGTGGCTACACCTTC. This chain connects TRBV4-2 to TRBJ1-2; D is ambiguous. Germline V gene lookup returns CDR1 LGHNA and CDR2 YNFKEQ. The ends were cut back, 1 base at V and 7 bases at J, with 13 bases in the middle. This CDR3 contains 14 residues.

CDR3 in DNA: TGTGCCAGCCGGGACAGGGTATCCTACGAGCAGTACTTC. Encoded protein: CASRDRVSYEQYF. This chain links TRBV11-2 with TRBJ2-7, with 9 bases matching TRBD1. V was clipped by 8 bases and J by 1 base; unmatched bases: 3. The CDR3 length is 13 residues. Germline V gives CDR1 SGHAT, CDR2 FQNNGV.

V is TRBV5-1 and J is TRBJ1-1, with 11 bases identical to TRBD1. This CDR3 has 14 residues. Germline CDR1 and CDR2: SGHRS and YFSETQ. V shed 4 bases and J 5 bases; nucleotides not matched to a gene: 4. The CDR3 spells CASSVGQGATEAFF. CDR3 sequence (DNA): TGCGCCAGCAGCGTTGGACAGGGGGCAACTGAAGCTTTCTTT.

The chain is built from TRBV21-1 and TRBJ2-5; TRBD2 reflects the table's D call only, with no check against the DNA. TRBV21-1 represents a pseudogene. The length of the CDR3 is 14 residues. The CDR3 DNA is TGTGCCAGCACCCTAGACGGGGACCAAGAGACCCAGTACTTC. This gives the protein CASTLDGDQETQYF.